These T cell receptor beta chains were read from a single sample in a study of graft-versus-host responses after intestinal transplantation. These receptors' antigens are unknown. Clones were read by immunoSEQ multiplex PCR, and TCRdb kept only the in-frame ones, dropping some. The sample carries approximately 68,000 clones, nearly 90% recorded once. The sample in question was unstimulated CD8+ T cells sorted from spleen or lymph node cells, obtained before transplant. These TCRs come from a human donor who was the organ donor for an intestinal transplant. Both conserved end residues are part of each CDR3. The D gene is left open where the match is weak. Part of the rows lack a size; the others show once, few, many or a class for expanded clones.

j_gene,v_gene,abundance,d_gene,CDR3nt,CDR3aa
TRBJ1-6,TRBV6-1,once,TRBD1,TGTGCCAGCAGTTTGGACAGGAATTCACCCCTCCACTTT,CASSLDRNSPLHF
TRBJ2-5,TRBV2,NA,TRBD1,TGTGCCAGCGGTTCGGGACAGGGGGCAGAGACCCAGTACTTC,CASGSGQGAETQYF
TRBJ2-3,TRBV6-4,NA,TRBD1,TGTGCCAGCAGTGACACTGGGGGACAGGGAGTAGATACGCAGTATTTT,CASSDTGGQGVDTQYF
TRBJ2-6,TRBV9,NA,TRBD2,TGTGCCAGCAGCGTCGGGGGGGCGGGCTCTGGGGCCAACGTCCTGACTTTC,CASSVGGAGSGANVLTF
TRBJ1-5,TRBV28,once,NA,TGTGCCAGCAGTTTATCCCGCCGGACAGACGGGAATCAGCCCCAGCATTTT,CASSLSRRTDGNQPQHF
TRBJ1-2,TRBV2,NA,NA,TGTGCCAGCAGCCGAGTGTTGAAGAACTATGGCTACACCTTC,CASSRVLKNYGYTF
TRBJ2-6,TRBV13,NA,TRBD1,TGTGCCAGCAGCTCTGTAACCGGGACAGGGGGCGCTGGGGCCAACGTCCTGACTTTC,CASSSVTGTGGAGANVLTF
TRBJ1-5,TRBV29-1,NA,NA,TGCAGCGTTGGGTCAGGGTGGCAGCCCCAGCATTTT,CSVGSGWQPQHF
TRBJ2-2,TRBV29-1,medium-sized,TRBD2,TGCAGCGTTGTAGGGACTAGCGGGGGCTACGCCGGGGAGCTGTTTTTT,CSVVGTSGGYAGELFF
TRBJ2-3,TRBV5-1,NA,NA,TGCGCCAGCAGCTTCGGCAGGGGAGGGAGCACAGATACGCAGTATTTT,CASSFGRGGSTDTQYF
TRBJ1-2,TRBV6-1,NA,NA,TGTGCCAGCAGGGCGTATCAGGGACTAGCAGGCGGCTACACCTTC,CASRAYQGLAGGYTF
TRBJ2-6,TRBV7-6,NA,NA,TGTGCCAGCAGCTTACATTCCTCTGGGGCCAACGTCCTGACTTTC,CASSLHSSGANVLTF
TRBJ1-2,TRBV19,NA,TRBD1,TGTGCCAGTAGTGCTCGGACAGGGTTTGATGGCTACACCTTC,CASSARTGFDGYTF
TRBJ2-2,TRBV6-5,NA,NA,TGTGCCAGCAGTTACGACTACCGGGGGGAGCTGTTTTTT,CASSYDYRGELFF
TRBJ2-3,TRBV29-1,NA,TRBD2,TGCAGCGTTGAAGATAAAGCGGGGGGGCTCACAGATACGCAGTATTTT,CSVEDKAGGLTDTQYF
TRBJ1-3,TRBV29-1,NA,NA,TGCAGCGTGGACCGGGAGAGAAACACCATATATTTT,CSVDRERNTIYF
TRBJ2-5,TRBV5-4,NA,TRBD1,TGTGCCAGCAGCGTGGGAGGACAGGGAAAAACCCAAGAGACCCAGTACTTC,CASSVGGQGKTQETQYF
TRBJ1-2,TRBV13,NA,NA,TGTGCCAGCAGCTTTGGGCCCTATTCTAACTATGGCTACACCTTC,CASSFGPYSNYGYTF
TRBJ1-2,TRBV27,NA,TRBD1,TGTGCCAGCAGTTTAATGTGGGGGGACAGGGAGGACTATGGCTACACCTTC,CASSLMWGDREDYGYTF
TRBJ1-1,TRBV27,NA,TRBD1,TGTGCCAGCAGTGGGGTAATTGGGACAGGGCACACTGAAGCTTTCTTT,CASSGVIGTGHTEAFF
TRBJ2-1,TRBV28,NA,TRBD2,TGTGCCAGCAGTCCCGGGACTAGCGGGGGGGGAAACAATGAGCAGTTCTTC,CASSPGTSGGGNNEQFF
TRBJ2-1,TRBV5-1,NA,NA,TGCGCCAGCAGCTTGGGGGGCGCCGGCTCCTACAATGAGCAGTTCTTC,CASSLGGAGSYNEQFF
TRBJ1-2,TRBV9,NA,NA,TGTGCCAGCAGCCCGGTGGGGGGGTATGGCTACACCTTC,CASSPVGGYGYTF
TRBJ2-2,TRBV5-4,NA,NA,TGTGCCAGCAGCTTATTCCCAGACACCGGGGAGCTGTTTTTT,CASSLFPDTGELFF
TRBJ2-4,TRBV7-9,NA,TRBD1,TGTGCCAGCAGCTTAGACCGACAGGGGACCAAAAACATTCAGTACTTC,CASSLDRQGTKNIQYF
TRBJ1-6,TRBV5-4,NA,TRBD1,TGTGCCAGCAGCTTGGTAATTACAGGGGGCTATGATTCACCCCTCCACTTT,CASSLVITGGYDSPLHF
TRBJ1-2,TRBV29-1,NA,TRBD1,TGCAGCGCCGAGGAGGGGGCACGTAACTATGGCTACACCTTC,CSAEEGARNYGYTF
TRBJ1-5,TRBV6-5,NA,NA,TGTGCCAGCAGCTACGGAGGAGGTCAGCCCCAGCATTTT,CASSYGGGQPQHF
TRBJ1-2,TRBV15,NA,TRBD1,TGTGCCACCAGCAGAGCCCCCAACAGGGGGGATGGCTACACCTTC,CATSRAPNRGDGYTF
TRBJ2-1,TRBV11-2,NA,TRBD2,TGTGCCATCCGAAAAGTCCCCGGGACTAGCGGGAGATACAATGAGCAGTTCTTC,CAIRKVPGTSGRYNEQFF
TRBJ1-2,TRBV11-3,NA,NA,TGTGCCAGCAGCTTAAAACTCTACAGCTATGGCTACACCTTC,CASSLKLYSYGYTF
TRBJ1-5,TRBV5-6,NA,TRBD1,TGTGCCAGCAGCCTTCTAGACAGGGGTAGCAATCAGCCCCAGCATTTT,CASSLLDRGSNQPQHF
TRBJ2-1,TRBV5-1,NA,NA,TGCGCCAGCAGCTTGGTGCGGAATGAGCAGTTCTTC,CASSLVRNEQFF
TRBJ2-4,TRBV29-1,NA,NA,TGCAGCGTTGAGACACAGGGAAACATTCAGTACTTC,CSVETQGNIQYF
TRBJ1-4,TRBV5-6,NA,NA,TGTGCCAGCAGCTTGGGTGGGGGGGCAGATGAAAAACTGTTTTTT,CASSLGGGADEKLFF
TRBJ2-3,TRBV7-2,NA,NA,TGTGCCAGCAGCTCTACCCGGGGTACTAGCACAGATACGCAGTATTTT,CASSSTRGTSTDTQYF
TRBJ1-2,TRBV19,NA,TRBD1,TGTGCCAGTAGTATAGTACAGGGGGCGGATGGCTACACCTTC,CASSIVQGADGYTF
TRBJ1-2,TRBV29-1,NA,TRBD1,TGCAGCGTCGCCGTGAGTCCTGACAGGGTAAACTATGGCTACACCTTC,CSVAVSPDRVNYGYTF
TRBJ1-2,TRBV4-1,NA,NA,TGCGCCAGCAGCCCCTCGACAGGTATCGACTATGGCTACACCTTC,CASSPSTGIDYGYTF
TRBJ2-2,TRBV28,NA,NA,TGTGCCAGCAGTCTCACCCGCACAGGGACCGGGGAGCTGTTTTTT,CASSLTRTGTGELFF
TRBJ1-5,TRBV28,NA,TRBD1,TGTGCCAGCGCGACTCCGGGGACAGGGGGCCGCAATCAGCCCCAGCATTTT,CASATPGTGGRNQPQHF
TRBJ1-6,TRBV5-6,NA,NA,TGTGCCAGCAGCGGCCCAGGGGATTCCTATAATTCACCCCTCCACTTT,CASSGPGDSYNSPLHF
TRBJ2-2,TRBV9,NA,NA,TGTGCCAGCAGCTTGAGAGCGGACGTTAACACCGGGGAGCTGTTTTTT,CASSLRADVNTGELFF
TRBJ2-2,TRBV28,NA,TRBD1,TGTGCCAGCAGTTTACCCGGACAGGTTTATACCGGGGAGCTGTTTTTT,CASSLPGQVYTGELFF